The T cell receptor beta chain under discussion was sequenced for a study of T cell changes during pregnancy in multiple sclerosis. This clone has a single count. This table comes from immunoSEQ multiplex PCR, and its TCRdb copy is limited to in-frame clones, with some not included. The table records some 60,000 clones, 80% to 95% of them present only once. The CDR3 spans 15 residues. CDR1 SGHNT and CDR2 YYREEE come from the germline V gene (reference sequence). J was trimmed by 6 bases and V by 4 bases; bases with no gene match: 10. This chain connects TRBV5-4 to TRBJ2-3; the match to TRBD2 covers 8 bases. The sequenced sample was CD4+ T cells from peripheral blood mononuclear cells, obtained before pregnancy. The TCR sequence derives from a female donor with multiple sclerosis, enrolled in a pregnancy study. The CDR3 sequence: CASSNPGLASDTQYF. CDR3 nucleotides: TGTGCCAGCAGCAATCCCGGACTAGCTTCCGATACGCAGTATTTT. Filled out from reference TRBV5-4 and TRBJ2-3, the complete variable domain reads ETGVTQSPTHLIKTRGQQVTLRCSSQSGHNTVSWYQQALGQGPQFIFQYYREEENGRGNFPPRFSGLQFPNYSSELNVNALELDDSALYLCASSNPGLASDTQYFGPGTRLTVL.